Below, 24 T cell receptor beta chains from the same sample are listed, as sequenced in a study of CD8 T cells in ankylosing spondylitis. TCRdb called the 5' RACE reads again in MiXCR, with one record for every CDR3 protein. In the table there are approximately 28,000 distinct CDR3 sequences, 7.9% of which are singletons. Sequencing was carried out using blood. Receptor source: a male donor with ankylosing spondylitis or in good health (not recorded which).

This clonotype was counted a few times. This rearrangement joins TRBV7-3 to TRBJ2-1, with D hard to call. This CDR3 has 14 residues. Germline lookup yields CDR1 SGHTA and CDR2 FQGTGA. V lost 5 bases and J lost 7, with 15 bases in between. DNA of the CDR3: TGTGCCAGCAGCGTTGATTCCCTACGGAATGAGCAGTTCTTC. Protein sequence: CASSVDSLRNEQFF.

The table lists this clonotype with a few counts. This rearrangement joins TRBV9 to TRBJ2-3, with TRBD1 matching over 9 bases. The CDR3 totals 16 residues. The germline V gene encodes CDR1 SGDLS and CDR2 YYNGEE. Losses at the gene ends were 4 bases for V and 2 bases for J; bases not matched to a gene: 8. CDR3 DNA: TGTGCCAGCAGCTCCAGCCGGACAGGGGTCACAGATACGCAGTATTTT. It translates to CASSSSRTGVTDTQYF.

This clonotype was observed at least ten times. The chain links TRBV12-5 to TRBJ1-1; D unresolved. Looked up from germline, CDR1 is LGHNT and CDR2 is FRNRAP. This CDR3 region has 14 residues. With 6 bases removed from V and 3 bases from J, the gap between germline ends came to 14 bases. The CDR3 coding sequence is TGTGCTAGTGGCCATTCTGGGTGGGACACTGAAGCTTTCTTT. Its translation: CASGHSGWDTEAFF. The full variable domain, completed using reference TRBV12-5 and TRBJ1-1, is DARVTQTPRHKVTEMGQEVTMRCQPILGHNTVFWYRQTMMQGLELLAYFRNRAPLDDSGMPKDRFSAEMPDATLATLKIQPSEPRDSAVYFCASGHSGWDTEAFFGQGTRLTVV.

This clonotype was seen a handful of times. In nucleotides, the CDR3 is TGTGCCAGCAGCTTCTTTCCTAGCGGGAGAGGGACGCAGTATTTT. Amino acid sequence: CASSFFPSGRGTQYF. The chain employs TRBV7-2 and TRBJ2-3; 10 nucleotides line up with TRBD2. V was clipped by 3 bases and J by 9 bases; unmatched bases: 9. The CDR3 length is 15 residues. Germline V lookup: CDR1 SGHTA, CDR2 FQGNSA.

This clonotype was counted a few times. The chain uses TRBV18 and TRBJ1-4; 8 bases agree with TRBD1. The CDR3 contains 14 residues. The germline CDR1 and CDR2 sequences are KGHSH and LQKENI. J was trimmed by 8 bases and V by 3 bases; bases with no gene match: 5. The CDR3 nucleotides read TGTGCCAGCTCACCCCGGACAGGGATCGAAAAACTGTTTTTT. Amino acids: CASSPRTGIEKLFF.

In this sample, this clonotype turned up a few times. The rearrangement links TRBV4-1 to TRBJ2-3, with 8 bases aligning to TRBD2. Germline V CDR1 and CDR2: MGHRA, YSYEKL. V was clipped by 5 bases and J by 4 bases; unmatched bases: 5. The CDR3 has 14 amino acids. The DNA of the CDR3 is TGCGCCAGCAGCTTCTCGCGGGGGGCAGATACGCAGTATTTT. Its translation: CASSFSRGADTQYF.

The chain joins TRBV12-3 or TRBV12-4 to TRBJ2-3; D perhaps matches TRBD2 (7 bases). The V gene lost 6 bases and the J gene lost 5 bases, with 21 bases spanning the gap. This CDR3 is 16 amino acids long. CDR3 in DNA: TGTGCCAGCAGCCCCTACTCGGGGGGCATCGGAGATACGCAGTATTTT. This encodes CASSPYSGGIGDTQYF.

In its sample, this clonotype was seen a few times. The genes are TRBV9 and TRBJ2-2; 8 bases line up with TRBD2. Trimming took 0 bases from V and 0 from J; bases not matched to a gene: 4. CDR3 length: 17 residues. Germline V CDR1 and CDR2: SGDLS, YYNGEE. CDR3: CASSVGGTRPNTGELFF. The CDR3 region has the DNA TGTGCCAGCAGCGTAGGAGGGACTAGACCGAACACCGGGGAGCTGTTTTTT. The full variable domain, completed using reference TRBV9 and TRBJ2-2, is DSGVTQTPKHLITATGQRVTLRCSPRSGDLSVYWYQQSLDQGLQFLIQYYNGEERAKGNILERFSAQQFPDLHSELNLSSLELGDSALYFCASSVGGTRPNTGELFFGEGSRLTVL.

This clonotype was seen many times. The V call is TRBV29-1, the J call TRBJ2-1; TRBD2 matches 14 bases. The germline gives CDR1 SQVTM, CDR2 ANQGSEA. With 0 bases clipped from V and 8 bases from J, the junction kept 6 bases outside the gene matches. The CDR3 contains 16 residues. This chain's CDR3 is CSVEDRLAGGPYEQFF. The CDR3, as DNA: TGCAGCGTTGAAGATCGACTAGCGGGAGGGCCTTATGAGCAGTTCTTC.

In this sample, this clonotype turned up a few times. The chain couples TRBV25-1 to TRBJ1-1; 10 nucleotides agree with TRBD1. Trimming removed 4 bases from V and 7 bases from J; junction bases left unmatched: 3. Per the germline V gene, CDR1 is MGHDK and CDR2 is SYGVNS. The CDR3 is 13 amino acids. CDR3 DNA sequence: TGTGCCAGCAGTGCGGACAGGGGGATTGAAGCTTTCTTT. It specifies CASSADRGIEAFF. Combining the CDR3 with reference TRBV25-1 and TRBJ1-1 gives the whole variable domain EADIYQTPRYLVIGTGKKITLECSQTMGHDKMYWYQQDPGMELHLIHYSYGVNSTEKGDLSSESTVSRIRTEHFPLTLESARPSHTSQYLCASSADRGIEAFFGQGTRLTVV.

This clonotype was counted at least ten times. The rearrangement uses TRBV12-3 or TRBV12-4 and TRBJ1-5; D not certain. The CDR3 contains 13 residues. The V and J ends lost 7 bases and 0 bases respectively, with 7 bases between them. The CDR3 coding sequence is TGTGCCAGCAAGGGCTTTAGCAATCAGCCCCAGCATTTT. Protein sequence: CASKGFSNQPQHF.

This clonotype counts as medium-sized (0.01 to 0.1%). The CDR3 spells CASMVRKNSPLHF. Here the CDR3 DNA reads TGTGCCAGCATGGTGAGGAAGAATTCACCCCTCCACTTT. The V gene is TRBV2, the J gene TRBJ1-6; D is unresolved. The CDR3 contains 13 residues. The V end was cut by 7 bases, the J end by 7 bases, with 11 bases between. Germline CDR1 and CDR2: SNHLY and FYNNEI.

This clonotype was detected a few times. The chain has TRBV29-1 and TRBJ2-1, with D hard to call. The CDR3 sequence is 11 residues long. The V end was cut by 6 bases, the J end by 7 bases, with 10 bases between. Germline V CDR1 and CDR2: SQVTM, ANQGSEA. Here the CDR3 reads CSVTPLNEQFF. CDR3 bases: TGCAGCGTGACCCCTTTGAATGAGCAGTTCTTC.

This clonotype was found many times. CDR3 residues: CSVEGPPTGNTEAFF. As DNA, the CDR3 is TGCAGCGTTGAAGGTCCCCCGACAGGAAACACTGAAGCTTTCTTT. The V gene is TRBV29-1, the J gene TRBJ1-1; D is possibly TRBD1 (6 bases). The CDR3 has 15 amino acids. V was clipped by 1 base and J by 2 bases, with 14 bases between them. Germline V gives CDR1 SQVTM, CDR2 ANQGSEA.

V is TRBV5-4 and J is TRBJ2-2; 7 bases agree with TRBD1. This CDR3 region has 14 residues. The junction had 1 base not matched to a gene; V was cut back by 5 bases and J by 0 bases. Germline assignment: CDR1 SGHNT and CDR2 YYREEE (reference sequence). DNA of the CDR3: TGTGCCAGCAGAGGGACAGCGAACACCGGGGAGCTGTTTTTT. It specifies CASRGTANTGELFF.

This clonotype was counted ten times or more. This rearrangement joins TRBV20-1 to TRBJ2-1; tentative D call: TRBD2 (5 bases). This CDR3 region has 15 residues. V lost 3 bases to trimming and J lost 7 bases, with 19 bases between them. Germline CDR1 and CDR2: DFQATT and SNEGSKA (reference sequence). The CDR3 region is CSARRLAYGLNEQFF. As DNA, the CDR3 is TGCAGTGCTAGGCGGCTAGCCTACGGTTTAAATGAGCAGTTCTTC.

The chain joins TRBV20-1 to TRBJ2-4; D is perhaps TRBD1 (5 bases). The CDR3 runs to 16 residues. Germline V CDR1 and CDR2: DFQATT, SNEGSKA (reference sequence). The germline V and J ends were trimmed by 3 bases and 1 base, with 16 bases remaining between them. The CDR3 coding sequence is TGCAGTGCTAGTCCGGGCCAGGGTGTGGCCAAAAACATTCAGTACTTC. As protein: CSASPGQGVAKNIQYF.

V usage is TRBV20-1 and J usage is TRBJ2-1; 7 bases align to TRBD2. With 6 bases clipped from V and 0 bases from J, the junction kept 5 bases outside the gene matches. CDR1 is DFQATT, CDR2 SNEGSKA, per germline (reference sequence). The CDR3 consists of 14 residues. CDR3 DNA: TGCAGTGCCCGGGGGGAATTCTCCTACAATGAGCAGTTCTTC. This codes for CSARGEFSYNEQFF.

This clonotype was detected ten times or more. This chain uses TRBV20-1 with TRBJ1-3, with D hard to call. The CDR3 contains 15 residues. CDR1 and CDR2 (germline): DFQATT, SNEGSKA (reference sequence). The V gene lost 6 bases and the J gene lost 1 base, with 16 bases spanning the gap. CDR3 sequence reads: CSANTLPTSGNTIYF. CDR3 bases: TGCAGTGCCAACACCTTACCAACTTCTGGAAACACCATATATTTT.

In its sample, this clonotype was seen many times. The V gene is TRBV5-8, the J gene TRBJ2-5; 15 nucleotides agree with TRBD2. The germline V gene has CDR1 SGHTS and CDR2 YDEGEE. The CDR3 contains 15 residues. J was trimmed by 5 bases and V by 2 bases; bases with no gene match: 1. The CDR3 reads CASSFGLAGGETQYF. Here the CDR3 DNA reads TGTGCCAGCAGCTTCGGACTAGCGGGGGGGGAGACCCAGTACTTC.

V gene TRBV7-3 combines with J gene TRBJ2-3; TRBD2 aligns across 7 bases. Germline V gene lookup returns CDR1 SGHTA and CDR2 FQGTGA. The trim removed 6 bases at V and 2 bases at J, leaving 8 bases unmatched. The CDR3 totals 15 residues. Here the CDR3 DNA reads TGTGCCAGCAGGCCCTCGGGGACTAACACAGATACGCAGTATTTT. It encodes CASRPSGTNTDTQYF.

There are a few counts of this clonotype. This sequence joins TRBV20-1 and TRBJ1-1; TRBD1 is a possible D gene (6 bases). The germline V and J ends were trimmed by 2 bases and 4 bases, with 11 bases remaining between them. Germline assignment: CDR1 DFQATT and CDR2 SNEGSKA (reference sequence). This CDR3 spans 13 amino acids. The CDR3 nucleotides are TGCAGTGCTAGACTTACAGGGAGCACTGAAGCTTTCTTT. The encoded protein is CSARLTGSTEAFF.

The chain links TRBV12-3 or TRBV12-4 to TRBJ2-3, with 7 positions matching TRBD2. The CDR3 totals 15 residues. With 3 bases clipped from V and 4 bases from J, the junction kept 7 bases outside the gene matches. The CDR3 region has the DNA TGTGCCAGCAGTTTCTTAAGCGGGGCCTCAGATACGCAGTATTTT. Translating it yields CASSFLSGASDTQYF.

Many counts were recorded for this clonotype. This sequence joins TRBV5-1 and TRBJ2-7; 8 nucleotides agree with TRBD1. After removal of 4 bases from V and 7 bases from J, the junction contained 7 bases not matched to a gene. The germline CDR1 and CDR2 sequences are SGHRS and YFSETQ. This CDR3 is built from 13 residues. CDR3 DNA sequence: TGCGCCAGCAGCCTGGGACAGGAAGGGGAGCAGTACTTC. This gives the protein CASSLGQEGEQYF.